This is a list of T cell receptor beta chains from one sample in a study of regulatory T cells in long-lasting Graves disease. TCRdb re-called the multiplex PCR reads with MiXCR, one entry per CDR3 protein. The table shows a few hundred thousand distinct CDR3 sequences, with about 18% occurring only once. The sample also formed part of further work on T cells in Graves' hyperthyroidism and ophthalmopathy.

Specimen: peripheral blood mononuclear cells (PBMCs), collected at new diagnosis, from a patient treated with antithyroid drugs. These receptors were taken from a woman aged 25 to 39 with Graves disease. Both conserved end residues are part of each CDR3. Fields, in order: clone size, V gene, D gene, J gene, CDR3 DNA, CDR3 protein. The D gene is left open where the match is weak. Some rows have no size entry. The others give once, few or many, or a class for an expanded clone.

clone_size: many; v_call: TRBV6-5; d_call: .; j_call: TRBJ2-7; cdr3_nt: TGTGCCAGCAGTTACTCGATTGACAACGAGCAGTACTTC; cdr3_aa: CASSYSIDNEQYF
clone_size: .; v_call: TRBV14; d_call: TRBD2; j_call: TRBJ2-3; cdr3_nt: TGTGCCGGCACCCTAGCGGGGGGCACAGATACGCAGTATTTT; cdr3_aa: CAGTLAGGTDTQYF
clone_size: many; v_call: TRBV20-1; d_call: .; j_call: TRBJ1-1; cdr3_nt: TGCAGTGCTAGGGGGTTGGCTGAAGCTTTCTTT; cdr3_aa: CSARGLAEAFF
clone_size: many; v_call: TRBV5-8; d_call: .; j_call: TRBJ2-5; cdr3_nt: TGTGCCAGCAGCTTGGCCGAGGCAAGAGAGACCCAGTACTTC; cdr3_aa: CASSLAEARETQYF
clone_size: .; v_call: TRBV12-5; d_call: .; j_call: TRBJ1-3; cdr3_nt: TGTGCTAGTGGGAGCTCTGGAAACACCATATATTTT; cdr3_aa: CASGSSGNTIYF
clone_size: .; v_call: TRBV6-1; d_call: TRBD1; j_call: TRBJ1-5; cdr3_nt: TGTGCCAGCAGCCGAGGGGACAGGGACAATCAGCCCCAGCATTTT; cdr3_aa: CASSRGDRDNQPQHF
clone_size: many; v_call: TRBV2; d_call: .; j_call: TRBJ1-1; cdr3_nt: TGTGCCAGCAGTGAAGCGCTTGCAGGGAACACTGAAGCTTTCTTT; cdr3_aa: CASSEALAGNTEAFF
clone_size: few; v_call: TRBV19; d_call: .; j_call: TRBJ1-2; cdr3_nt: TGTGCCAGTAGCCCTGACAGGCCCCGGCGAGGCTACACCTTC; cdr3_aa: CASSPDRPRRGYTF
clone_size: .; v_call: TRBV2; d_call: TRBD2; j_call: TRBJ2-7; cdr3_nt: TGTGCCAGCGGGTTTGGGGGGGGGGACGAGCAGTACTTC; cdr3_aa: CASGFGGGDEQYF
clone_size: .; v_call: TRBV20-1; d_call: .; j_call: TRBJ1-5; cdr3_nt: TGCAGTGCGAGAACCCGGGGGGCGGTGGGCAATCAGCCCCAGCATTTT; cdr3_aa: CSARTRGAVGNQPQHF